What follows are 18 T cell receptor beta chains derived from one specimen sequenced in a study of CD8 T cells in ankylosing spondylitis. Each CDR3 protein is one row after TCRdb ran MiXCR on the 5' RACE reads. The data show 290,000 or so distinct CDR3 sequences, 20% to 25% seen once. Source material: blood, either unsorted or a sorted T cell fraction (not recorded which). Receptors were obtained from a female donor with ankylosing spondylitis or in good health (not recorded which).

This CDR3 is CASGQGSHSNQPQHF. In nucleotides, the CDR3 is TGCGCCAGCGGACAGGGGTCCCATAGCAATCAGCCCCAGCATTTT. The chain recombines TRBV23-1 with TRBJ1-5; 9 bases are a match to TRBD1. TRBV23-1 is an open reading frame whose function is uncertain. Trimming cost V 8 bases and J 0 bases; bases outside gene matches: 5. CDR3 length: 15 amino acids.

This rearrangement joins TRBV6-2 or TRBV6-3 to TRBJ2-1; possibly TRBD1 or TRBD2 for D (5 bases each). The CDR3 runs to 18 residues. V gave up 0 bases and J gave up 0 bases, with 15 bases separating them. Per the germline V gene, CDR1 is MNHEY and CDR2 is SVGEGT. The DNA for the CDR3 is TGTGCCAGCAGTTACTCGACCGGGGCGGGCCTCTCCTACAATGAGCAGTTCTTC. It encodes CASSYSTGAGLSYNEQFF.

This clonotype occurred many times. The chain uses TRBV5-1 and TRBJ2-5; D is uncertain. The CDR3 totals 13 residues. V was cut by 0 bases and J by 7 bases, with 10 bases left in between. CDR1 and CDR2 (germline): SGHRS, YFSETQ. The CDR3 DNA reads TGCGCCAGCAGCTTGGGTGCGGAAGGGACCCAGTACTTC. Translation gives CASSLGAEGTQYF.

This clonotype was counted many times. This chain joins TRBV5-1 and TRBJ2-3; D is unclear. The CDR3 has 13 amino acids. Germline V lookup: CDR1 SGHRS, CDR2 YFSETQ. V was shortened by 0 bases and J by 4 bases, with 6 bases between the two germline ends. In DNA form, the CDR3 reads TGCGCCAGCAGCTTGGTTGGGTCAGATACGCAGTATTTT. This gives the protein CASSLVGSDTQYF.

This clonotype was picked up a small number of times. CDR3 nucleotide sequence: TGTGCCACCAGTGCCGGGACCCAATACAATGAGCAGTTCTTC. It specifies CATSAGTQYNEQFF. This chain connects TRBV24-1 to TRBJ2-1, with D perhaps given as TRBD1 or TRBD2 (5 bases each). The CDR3 has 14 amino acids. Trimming removed 5 bases at V and 4 bases at J, with 11 bases between. The germline V gene has CDR1 KGHDR and CDR2 SFDVKD.

This chain connects TRBV5-1 to TRBJ1-4, with a weak D call TRBD1 (5 bases). Deletions cut 4 bases from V and 6 bases from J, with 16 bases between. This CDR3 is 15 amino acids long. The V gene's germline CDR1 is SGHRS and CDR2 YFSETQ. CDR3 protein: CASSPVPGGDEKLFF. Written as DNA, the CDR3 is TGCGCCAGCAGCCCCGTCCCGGGGGGTGATGAAAAACTGTTTTTT.

This clonotype was seen at least ten times. The chain joins TRBV20-1 to TRBJ1-2; no reliable D call. Germline V CDR1 and CDR2: DFQATT, SNEGSKA (reference sequence). This CDR3 region has 15 residues. Trimming left V 5 bases short and J 6 bases short, with 22 bases between. The CDR3 DNA reads TGCAGTGCTCCTACTCGGCAGCTGTATGCGAATGGCTACACCTTC. Protein sequence: CSAPTRQLYANGYTF.

This clonotype was observed a few times. The genes are TRBV27 and TRBJ2-3; TRBD1 matches at 7 bases. From germline, CDR1 is MNHEY and CDR2 SMNVEV (reference sequence). The length of the CDR3 is 15 residues. J was trimmed by 4 bases and V by 8 bases; bases with no gene match: 12. The DNA for the CDR3 is TGTGCCAGCCGCTTTGGGGACAGCGAGTCAGATACGCAGTATTTT. It codes for CASRFGDSESDTQYF.

This clonotype was seen repeatedly, ten times or more. The V gene is TRBV5-1, the J gene TRBJ2-2, with D hard to call. The V end lost 1 base, the J end lost 6 bases, and 7 bases lay between the germline ends. The CDR3 runs to 13 residues. Germline CDR1 SGHRS, CDR2 YFSETQ. The CDR3: CASSLNRAGELFF. CDR3 DNA: TGCGCCAGCAGCTTGAATAGGGCCGGGGAGCTGTTTTTT.

The chain is built from TRBV20-1 and TRBJ2-7; 7 bases fit TRBD2. The germline gives CDR1 DFQATT, CDR2 SNEGSKA (reference sequence). V lost 3 bases, J lost 7 bases, and 0 bases stayed unmatched. This CDR3 is 10 amino acids long. CDR3 sequence reads: CSASGREQYF. CDR3 nucleotide sequence: TGCAGTGCTAGCGGGAGGGAGCAGTACTTC.

This clonotype was recorded a few times. The rearrangement uses TRBV12-3 or TRBV12-4 and TRBJ1-1; D ambiguous. The CDR3 is 13 residues long. V lost 6 bases to trimming and J lost 7 bases, with 15 bases between them. The CDR3 DNA reads as TGTGCCAGCAGCCAGACGATCAAAGGTGAAGCTTTCTTT. It encodes CASSQTIKGEAFF.

This clonotype was detected many times. This chain joins TRBV10-2 and TRBJ1-2, with D unresolved. CDR1 and CDR2 from the germline V gene are WSHSY and SAAADI. There are 13 residues in the CDR3. Between the trimmed V and J ends, which lost 3 bases and 8 bases, there was a span of 13 bases. Written as DNA, the CDR3 is TGCGCCAGCAGTGATGTAGGGTCTGGCGGCTACACCTTC. Amino acid sequence: CASSDVGSGGYTF.

This clonotype was found a few times. The V call is TRBV9, the J call TRBJ2-6, with D possibly being TRBD1 (5 bases). CDR1 SGDLS and CDR2 YYNGEE come from the germline V gene. The CDR3 sequence is 18 residues long. V was trimmed by 3 bases and J by 0 bases, leaving 16 bases between them. The CDR3 DNA sequence: TGTGCCAGCAGCGGGACACGGATTGAAGTCTCTGGGGCCAACGTCCTGACTTTC. The encoded protein is CASSGTRIEVSGANVLTF.

This chain connects TRBV20-1 to TRBJ1-4; D gene ambiguous. V lost 7 bases and J 4 bases, leaving 10 bases between the germline ends. The length of the CDR3 is 12 residues. Germline lookup yields CDR1 DFQATT and CDR2 SNEGSKA (reference sequence). CDR3 amino acids: CSGRRDNEKLFF. In DNA form, the CDR3 reads TGCAGTGGCCGACGGGATAATGAAAAACTGTTTTTT.

This clonotype was observed a handful of times. This chain links TRBV27 with TRBJ2-1; D is perhaps TRBD1 (6 bases). This CDR3 has 14 amino acids. Trimming pared 7 bases from V and 7 bases from J, leaving 17 bases between. The germline V gene has CDR1 MNHEY and CDR2 SMNVEV (reference sequence). CDR3 region: CASTRTDNFNEQFF. DNA of the CDR3: TGTGCCAGCACCAGGACAGACAACTTTAATGAGCAGTTCTTC.

This clonotype has a handful of counts. The chain couples TRBV7-9 to TRBJ1-1, with D tentatively TRBD1 (5 bases). There are 14 residues in the CDR3. Per germline, CDR1 SEHNR and CDR2 FQNEAQ (reference sequence). Deletions cut 5 bases from V and 3 bases from J, with 13 bases between. The DNA for the CDR3 is TGTGCCAGCAGCCCCAGGGCCGGGGACACTGAAGCTTTCTTT. Its translation is CASSPRAGDTEAFF.

The gene calls are TRBV3-1 and TRBJ2-7; TRBD1 might be the D (5 bases). The V end lost 2 bases, the J end lost 2 bases, and 10 bases lay between the germline ends. Germline assignment: CDR1 LGHDT and CDR2 YNNKEL (reference sequence). CDR3 length equals 14 residues. The CDR3 loop is CASSQQGLTYEQYF. The CDR3 DNA reads TGTGCCAGCAGCCAACAGGGCCTTACCTACGAGCAGTACTTC.

The rearrangement joins TRBV9 to TRBJ2-7; tentative D call: TRBD2 (6 bases). Germline V gene data show CDR1 as SGDLS and CDR2 as YYNGEE. V lost 0 bases and J lost 2, with 9 bases in between. This CDR3 is built from 14 residues. CDR3 nucleotide sequence: TGTGCCAGCAGCGTAGGGGCGGGGACCTACGAGCAGTACTTC. Its translation is CASSVGAGTYEQYF.